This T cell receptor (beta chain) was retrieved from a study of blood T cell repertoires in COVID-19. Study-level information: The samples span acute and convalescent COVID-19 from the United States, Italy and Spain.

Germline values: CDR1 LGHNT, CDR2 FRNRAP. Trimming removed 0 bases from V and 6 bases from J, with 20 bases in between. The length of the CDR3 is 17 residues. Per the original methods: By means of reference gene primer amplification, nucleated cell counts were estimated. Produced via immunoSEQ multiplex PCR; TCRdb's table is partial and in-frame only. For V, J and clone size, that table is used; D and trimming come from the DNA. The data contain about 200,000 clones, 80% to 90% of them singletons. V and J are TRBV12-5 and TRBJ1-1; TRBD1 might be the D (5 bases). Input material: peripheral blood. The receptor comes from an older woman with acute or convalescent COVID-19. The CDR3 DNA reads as TGTGCTAGTGGTTTGGTACTTTCACCAGGTGGGGCGTCTGAAGCTTTCTTT. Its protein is CASGLVLSPGGASEAFF.